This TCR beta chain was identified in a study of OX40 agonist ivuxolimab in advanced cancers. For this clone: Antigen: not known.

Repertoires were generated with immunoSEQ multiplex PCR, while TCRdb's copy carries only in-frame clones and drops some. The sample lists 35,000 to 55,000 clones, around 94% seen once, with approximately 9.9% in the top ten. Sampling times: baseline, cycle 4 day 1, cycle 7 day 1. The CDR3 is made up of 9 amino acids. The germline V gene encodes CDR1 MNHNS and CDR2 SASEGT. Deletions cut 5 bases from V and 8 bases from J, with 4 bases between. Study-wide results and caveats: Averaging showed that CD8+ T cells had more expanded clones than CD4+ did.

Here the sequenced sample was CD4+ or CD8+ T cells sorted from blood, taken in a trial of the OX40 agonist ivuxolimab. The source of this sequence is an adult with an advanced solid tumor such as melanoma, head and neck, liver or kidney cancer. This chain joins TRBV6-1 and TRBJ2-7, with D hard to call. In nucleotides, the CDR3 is TGTGCCAGCAGTACTCAGCAGTACTTC. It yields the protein CASSTQQYF.